This T cell receptor beta chain was observed in a study of shared clonotypes between healthy human individuals. Study conclusions and caveats: What limited the represented genetic and exposure-history diversity was the small number of donors. The expectation was that sequencing depth would affect clonotype sharing among donors.

Each PCR replicate run on unsorted PBMC took in approximately 310 ng DNA, roughly 29,000 T cell genomes. Measured with immunoSEQ multiplex PCR; TCRdb has only the in-frame clones, and not every one. The repertoire holds roughly 480,000 clones, with around 80% as singletons. The donors were all Caucasian adults (living in Nashville, Tennessee). This clone was found many times. Its antigen is still unknown. The TCR was taken from a woman aged 40-49 years in good health. Some clones in this sample may be carry-over from other donors' samples. The sample taken for sequencing was PBMCs.

The CDR3 is CASSLAPGGYNEQFF. The CDR3 DNA follows: TGTGCCAGCAGCTTAGCCCCGGGGGGCTACAATGAGCAGTTCTTC. The chain links TRBV11-2 to TRBJ2-1; TRBD2 agrees at 7 bases. Germline CDR1 reads SGHAT; CDR2 reads FQNNGV. Trimming at V came to 1 base and at J to 3 bases, leaving 3 bases not matched to a gene. The CDR3 covers 15 residues. Together with reference TRBV11-2 and TRBJ2-1, the CDR3 gives the full variable domain: EAGVAQSPRYKIIEKRQSVAFWCNPISGHATLYWYQQILGQGPKLLIQFQNNGVVDDSQLPKDRFSAERLKGVDSTLKIQPAKLEDSAVYLCASSLAPGGYNEQFFGPGTRLTVL.